This note documents a single T cell receptor beta chain sequence. Its antigen is undetermined. TCR beta CDR3 region amplification was performed from RNA transcripts. An initial round of RT-PCR targeting the TCR CDR3 relied on the HTBI primer set. TCRdb re-called the multiplex PCR reads with MiXCR, one entry per CDR3 protein. The sample includes about half a million distinct CDR3 sequences, around 22% seen only once; the top ten take around 11%. This specimen belongs to a study of T cells in Graves' hyperthyroidism and ophthalmopathy. Study-wide results and caveats: In validation, the model predicted ophthalmopathy. These predictions came a median about 6.8 months before onset. The blood repertoire included most of the expanded thyroid clonotypes above 0.001.

This CDR3 is built from 12 residues. The V gene lost 2 bases and the J gene lost 5 bases, with 9 bases spanning the gap. Germline V gene lookup returns CDR1 DFQATT and CDR2 SNEGSKA (reference sequence). Active moderate-to-severe ophthalmopathy, Clinical Activity Score at least 3, NOSPECS at least 4, under 3 months' duration. Using over 8.5 ml of fresh peripheral blood, PBMCs were prepared. Sequenced sample: blood. The rearrangement uses TRBV20-1 and TRBJ2-5; D is undetermined. This TCR was recovered from a woman in her thirties with Graves' ophthalmopathy. The CDR3 is CSARQTSETQYF. CDR3 nucleotide sequence: TGCAGTGCTAGACAGACCTCTGAGACCCAGTACTTC.